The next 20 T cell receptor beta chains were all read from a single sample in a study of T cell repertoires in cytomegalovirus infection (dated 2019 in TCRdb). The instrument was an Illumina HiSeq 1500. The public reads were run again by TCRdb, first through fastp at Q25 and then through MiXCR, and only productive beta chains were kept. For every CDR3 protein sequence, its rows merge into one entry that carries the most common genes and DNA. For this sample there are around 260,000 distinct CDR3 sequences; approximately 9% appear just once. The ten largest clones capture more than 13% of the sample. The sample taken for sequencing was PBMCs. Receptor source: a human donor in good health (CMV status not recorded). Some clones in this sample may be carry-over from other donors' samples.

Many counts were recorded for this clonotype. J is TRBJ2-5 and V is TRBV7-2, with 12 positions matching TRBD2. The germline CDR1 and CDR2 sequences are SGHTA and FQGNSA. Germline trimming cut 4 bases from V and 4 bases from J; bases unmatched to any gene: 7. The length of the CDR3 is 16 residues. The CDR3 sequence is CASSSLAGGLGETQYF. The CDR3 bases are TGTGCCAGCAGCTCCCTAGCGGGGGGGCTGGGAGAGACCCAGTACTTC.

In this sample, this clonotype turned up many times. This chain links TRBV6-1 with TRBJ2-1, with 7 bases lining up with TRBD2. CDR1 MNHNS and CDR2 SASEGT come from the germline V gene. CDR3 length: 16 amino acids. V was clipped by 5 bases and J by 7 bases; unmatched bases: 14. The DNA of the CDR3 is TGTGCCAGCAGTCCCCGCCGGGACTACCCGCGGAATGAGCAGTTCTTC. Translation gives CASSPRRDYPRNEQFF.

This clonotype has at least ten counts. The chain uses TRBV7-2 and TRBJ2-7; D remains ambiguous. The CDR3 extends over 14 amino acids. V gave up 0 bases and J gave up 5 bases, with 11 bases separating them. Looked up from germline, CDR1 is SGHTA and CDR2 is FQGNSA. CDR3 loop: CASSLASRAHEQYF. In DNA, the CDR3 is TGTGCCAGCAGCTTAGCGTCTAGGGCCCACGAGCAGTACTTC.

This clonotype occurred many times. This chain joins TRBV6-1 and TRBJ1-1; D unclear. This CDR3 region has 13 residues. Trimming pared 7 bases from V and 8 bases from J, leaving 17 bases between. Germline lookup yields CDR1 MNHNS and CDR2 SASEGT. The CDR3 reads CASTDEIGREAFF. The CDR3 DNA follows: TGTGCCAGCACCGACGAAATAGGGAGGGAAGCTTTCTTT.

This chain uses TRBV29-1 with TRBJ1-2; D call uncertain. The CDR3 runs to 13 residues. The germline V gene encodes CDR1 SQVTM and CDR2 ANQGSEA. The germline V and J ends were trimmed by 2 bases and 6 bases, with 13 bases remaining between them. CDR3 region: CSVEKDLRDGYTF. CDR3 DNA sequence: TGCAGCGTTGAAAAGGACTTGAGGGATGGCTACACCTTC. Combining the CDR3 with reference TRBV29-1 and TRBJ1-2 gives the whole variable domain SAVISQKPSRDICQRGTSLTIQCQVDSQVTMMFWYRQQPGQSLTLIATANQGSEATYESGFVIDKFPISRPNLTFSTLTVSNMSPEDSSIYLCSVEKDLRDGYTFGSGTRLTVV.

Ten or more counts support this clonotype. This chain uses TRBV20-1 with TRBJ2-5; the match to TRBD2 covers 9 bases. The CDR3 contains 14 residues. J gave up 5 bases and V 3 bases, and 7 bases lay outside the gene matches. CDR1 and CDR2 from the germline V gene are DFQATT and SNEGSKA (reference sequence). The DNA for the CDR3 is TGCAGTGCTAGTTCGATAGCGGGGGAGGAGACCCAGTACTTC. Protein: CSASSIAGEETQYF.

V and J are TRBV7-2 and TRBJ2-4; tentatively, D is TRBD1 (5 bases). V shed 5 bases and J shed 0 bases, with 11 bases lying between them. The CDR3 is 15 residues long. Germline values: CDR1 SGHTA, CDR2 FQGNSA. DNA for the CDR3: TGTGCCAGCAGCACTCGACAGTTAGCCAAAAACATTCAGTACTTC. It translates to CASSTRQLAKNIQYF.

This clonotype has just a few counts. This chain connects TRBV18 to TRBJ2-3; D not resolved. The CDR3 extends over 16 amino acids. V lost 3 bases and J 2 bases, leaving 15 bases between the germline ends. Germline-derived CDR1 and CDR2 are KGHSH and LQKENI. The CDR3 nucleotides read TGTGCCAGCTCACCTAAGACTGCGAAAATCACAGATACGCAGTATTTT. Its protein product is CASSPKTAKITDTQYF.

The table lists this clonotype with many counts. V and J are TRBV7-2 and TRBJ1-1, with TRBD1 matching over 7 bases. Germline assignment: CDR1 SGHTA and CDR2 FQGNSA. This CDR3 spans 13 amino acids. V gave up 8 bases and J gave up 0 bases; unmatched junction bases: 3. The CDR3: CASGDSLNTEAFF. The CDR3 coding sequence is TGTGCCAGCGGGGACAGCCTGAACACTGAAGCTTTCTTT.

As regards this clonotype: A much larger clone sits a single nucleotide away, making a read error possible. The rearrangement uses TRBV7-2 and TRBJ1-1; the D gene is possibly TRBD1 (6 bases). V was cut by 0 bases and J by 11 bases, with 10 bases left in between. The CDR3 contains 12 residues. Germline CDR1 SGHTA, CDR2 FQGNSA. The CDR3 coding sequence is TGTGCCAGCAGCTTAGCTTGGACAGAGGCTTTCTTT. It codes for CASSLAWTEAFF.

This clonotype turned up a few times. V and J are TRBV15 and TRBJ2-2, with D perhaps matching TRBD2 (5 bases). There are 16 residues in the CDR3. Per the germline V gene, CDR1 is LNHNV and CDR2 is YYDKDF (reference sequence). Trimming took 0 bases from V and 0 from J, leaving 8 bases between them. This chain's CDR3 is CATSREVATNTGELFF. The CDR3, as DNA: TGTGCCACCAGCAGAGAGGTAGCGACGAACACCGGGGAGCTGTTTTTT.

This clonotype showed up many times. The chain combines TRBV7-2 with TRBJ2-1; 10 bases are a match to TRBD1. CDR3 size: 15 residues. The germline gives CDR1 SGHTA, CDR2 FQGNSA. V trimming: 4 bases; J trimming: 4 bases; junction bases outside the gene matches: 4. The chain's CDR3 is CASSYGQGGYNEQFF. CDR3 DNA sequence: TGTGCCAGCAGCTACGGACAGGGGGGTTACAATGAGCAGTTCTTC.

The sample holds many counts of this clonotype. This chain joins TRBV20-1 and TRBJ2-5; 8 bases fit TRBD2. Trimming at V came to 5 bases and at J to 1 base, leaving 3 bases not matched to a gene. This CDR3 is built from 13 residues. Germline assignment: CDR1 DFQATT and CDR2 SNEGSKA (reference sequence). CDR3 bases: TGCAGTGCTGAACTAGCGGCCCAAGAGACCCAGTACTTC. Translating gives CSAELAAQETQYF.

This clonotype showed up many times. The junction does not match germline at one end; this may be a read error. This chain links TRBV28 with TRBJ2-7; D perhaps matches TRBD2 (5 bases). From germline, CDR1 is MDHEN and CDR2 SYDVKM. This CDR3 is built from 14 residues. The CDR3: CASSSEELGGKRDF. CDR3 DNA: TGTGCCAGCAGTTCGGAGGAATTAGGTGGTAAGAGGGACTTC.

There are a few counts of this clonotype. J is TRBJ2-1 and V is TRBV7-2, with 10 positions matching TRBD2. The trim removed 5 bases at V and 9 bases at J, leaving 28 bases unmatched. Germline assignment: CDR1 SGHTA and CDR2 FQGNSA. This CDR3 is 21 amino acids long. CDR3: CASSQIRRASGRLVGSGEQFF. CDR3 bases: TGTGCCAGCAGCCAAATCAGGAGGGCTAGCGGGAGATTAGTCGGTTCCGGTGAGCAGTTCTTC.

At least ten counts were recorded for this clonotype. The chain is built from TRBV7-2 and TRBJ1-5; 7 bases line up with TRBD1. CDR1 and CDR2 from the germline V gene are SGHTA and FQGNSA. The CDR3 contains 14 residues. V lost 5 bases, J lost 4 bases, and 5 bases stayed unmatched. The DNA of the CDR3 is TGTGCCAGCAGCCGGACAGGTCTTAATCAGCCCCAGCATTTT. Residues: CASSRTGLNQPQHF. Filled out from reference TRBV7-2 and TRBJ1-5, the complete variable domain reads GAGVSQSPSNKVTEKGKDVELRCDPISGHTALYWYRQSLGQGLEFLIYFQGNSAPDKSGLPSDRFSAERTGGSVSTLTIQRTQQEDSAVYLCASSRTGLNQPQHFGDGTRLSIL.

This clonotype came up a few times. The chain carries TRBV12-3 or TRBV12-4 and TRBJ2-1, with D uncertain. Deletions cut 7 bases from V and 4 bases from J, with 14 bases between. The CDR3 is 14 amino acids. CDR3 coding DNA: TGTGCCAGCAACCACCCGGCGAGGTACAATGAGCAGTTCTTC. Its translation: CASNHPARYNEQFF.

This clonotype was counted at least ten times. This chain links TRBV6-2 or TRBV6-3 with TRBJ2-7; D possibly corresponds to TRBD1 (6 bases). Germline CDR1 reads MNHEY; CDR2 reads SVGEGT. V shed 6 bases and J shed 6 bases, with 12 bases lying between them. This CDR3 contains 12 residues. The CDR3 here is CASRLQGTEQYF. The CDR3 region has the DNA TGTGCCAGCAGACTTCAGGGGACCGAGCAGTACTTC.

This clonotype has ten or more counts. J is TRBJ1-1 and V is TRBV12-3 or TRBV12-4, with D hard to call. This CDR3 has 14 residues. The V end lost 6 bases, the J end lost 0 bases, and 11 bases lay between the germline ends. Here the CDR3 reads CASRTQRMNTEAFF. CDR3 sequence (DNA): TGTGCCAGCAGGACCCAACGAATGAACACTGAAGCTTTCTTT.

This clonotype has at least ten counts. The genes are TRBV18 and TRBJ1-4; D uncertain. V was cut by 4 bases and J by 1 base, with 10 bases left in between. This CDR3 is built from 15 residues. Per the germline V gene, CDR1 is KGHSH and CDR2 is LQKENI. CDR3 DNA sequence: TGTGCCAGCTCACTATCGACTGGAACTAATGAAAAACTGTTTTTT. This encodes CASSLSTGTNEKLFF.